The rows below give T cell receptor beta chains drawn from one sample of a study of shared clonotypes between healthy human individuals. TCRdb keeps only in-frame clones here, not all; method: immunoSEQ multiplex PCR. The table lists a few million clones, 92% of them singletons. Sequenced sample: naive CD4+ T cells from PBMCs. All receptors derive from a man in his late teens or twenties in good health. Some clones in this sample may be carry-over from other donors' samples. CDR3s include the opening cysteine and the closing phenylalanine or tryptophan. The D gene is left open where the match is weak. Clone size is stated in some rows and not others, as once, few, many or a class when expanded.

abundance	d_gene	j_gene	v_gene	CDR3aa	CDR3nt
once	TRBD1	TRBJ2-1	TRBV10-3	CAISRDRVYNEQFF	TGTGCCATCAGCCGCGACAGGGTCTACAATGAGCAGTTCTTC
.	TRBD1	TRBJ2-7	TRBV28	CASSFVGQIYEQYF	TGTGCCAGCAGTTTCGTGGGACAGATCTACGAGCAGTACTTC
.	.	TRBJ2-7	TRBV28	CASSFIVSTGWYEQYF	TGTGCCAGCAGTTTTATAGTGAGTACAGGGTGGTACGAGCAGTACTTC
.	.	TRBJ2-1	TRBV7-2	CASSLGTPRSMNEQFF	TGTGCCAGCAGCTTGGGGACGCCCAGATCTATGAATGAGCAGTTCTTC
.	.	TRBJ2-1	TRBV7-2	CASSSYPVHNEQFF	TGTGCCAGCAGCTCCTACCCGGTCCACAATGAGCAGTTCTTC
once	.	TRBJ1-2	TRBV11-2	CASSLGRLDYGYTF	TGTGCCAGCAGCTTGGGCAGGCTCGATTATGGCTACACCTTC
.	TRBD2	TRBJ2-3	TRBV2	CASSVGTSIDTQYF	TGTGCCAGCAGTGTTGGGACTAGCATAGATACGCAGTATTTT
.	TRBD1	TRBJ1-5	TRBV28	CASSLKWGQWGQPQHF	TGTGCCAGCAGTTTAAAATGGGGACAGTGGGGTCAGCCCCAGCATTTT
.	.	TRBJ2-2	TRBV7-2	CASSLAGETLFF	TGTGCCAGCAGCTTAGCCGGGGAGACTCTGTTTTTT
.	.	TRBJ1-1	TRBV18	CASSPLGQGTNTEAFF	TGTGCCAGCTCACCACTAGGCCAGGGGACGAACACTGAAGCTTTCTTT
.	.	TRBJ1-4	TRBV5-1	CASSHQSDPGGEKLFF	TGCGCCAGCAGCCACCAGTCCGACCCGGGAGGTGAAAAACTGTTTTTT
.	.	TRBJ2-3	TRBV5-1	CASSLGTRGDTQYF	TGCGCCAGCAGCTTAGGCACGAGAGGAGATACGCAGTATTTT
few	TRBD2	TRBJ2-1	TRBV7-9	CASSPRLASSNEQFF	TGTGCCAGCAGCCCAAGACTAGCGAGCTCCAATGAGCAGTTCTTC
.	.	TRBJ2-1	TRBV6-1	CASRGADNEQFF	TGTGCCAGCAGGGGGGCCGACAATGAGCAGTTCTTC
.	.	TRBJ2-5	TRBV18	CASSPAGLETQYF	TGTGCCAGCTCACCCGCTGGGCTAGAGACCCAGTACTTC
once	.	TRBJ2-2	TRBV28	CASSRTDTGELFF	TGTGCCAGCAGCCGTACAGACACCGGGGAGCTGTTTTTT
.	TRBD2	TRBJ2-1	TRBV29-1	CSAAASGLAGANEQFF	TGCAGCGCAGCCGCGTCGGGACTAGCGGGGGCCAATGAGCAGTTCTTC
.	.	TRBJ2-5	TRBV4-3	CASSQVGAQMHF	TGCGCCAGCAGCCAAGTCGGGGCCCAGATGCACTTC
.	TRBD1	TRBJ1-5	TRBV6-1	CASRRTGRFNQPQHF	TGTGCCAGCAGGCGGACAGGGCGATTCAATCAGCCCCAGCATTTT
once	TRBD2	TRBJ2-5	TRBV28	CASSDGRSETQYF	TGTGCCAGCAGTGACGGGAGGTCGGAGACCCAGTACTTC
.	.	TRBJ1-3	TRBV9	CASTKGVSGNTIYF	TGTGCCAGCACCAAAGGGGTCTCTGGAAACACCATATATTTT
.	.	TRBJ1-1	TRBV7-3	CASSLSLVPVTEAFF	TGTGCCAGCAGCTTATCTCTTGTGCCAGTCACTGAAGCTTTCTTT
.	.	TRBJ2-2	TRBV5-1	CASSLEVGARTGELFF	TGCGCCAGCAGCTTGGAGGTTGGGGCGCGGACCGGGGAGCTGTTTTTT
.	.	TRBJ2-3	TRBV5-1	CASISSGTDTQYF	TGCGCCAGCATATCCAGCGGGACAGATACGCAGTATTTT
few	TRBD1	TRBJ1-1	TRBV4-1	CASRDRVLGMNTEAFF	TGCGCCAGCAGGGACAGGGTGTTGGGCATGAACACTGAAGCTTTCTTT
.	.	TRBJ2-2	TRBV19	CASSSLRNLNTGELFF	TGTGCCAGTTCCTCTCTGCGAAATTTGAACACCGGGGAGCTGTTTTTT
.	.	TRBJ1-2	TRBV19	CASSTDWAPNYGYTF	TGTGCCAGTAGCACCGACTGGGCCCCTAACTATGGCTACACCTTC
.	.	TRBJ1-3	TRBV5-6	CASSSLGRRDTIYF	TGTGCCAGCAGCTCGCTCGGCCGGAGGGACACCATATATTTT
.	.	TRBJ1-5	TRBV15	CATSRVRGVRPQHF	TGTGCCACCAGCAGAGTGAGGGGCGTGAGACCCCAGCATTTT
.	.	TRBJ1-2	TRBV18	CASSPGFSYGYTF	TGTGCCAGCTCGCCGGGATTTTCTTATGGCTACACCTTC
.	.	TRBJ1-4	TRBV27	CASSRSFGNEKLFF	TGTGCCAGCAGTCGCAGCTTCGGGAATGAAAAACTGTTTTTT
.	.	TRBJ2-6	TRBV16	CASSPVTGILSSGANVLTF	TGTGCCAGCAGCCCAGTCACAGGGATCCTTAGCTCTGGGGCCAACGTCCTGACTTTC
.	TRBD2	TRBJ2-5	TRBV19	CASSTLGGAGQETQYF	TGTGCCAGTAGTACCTTGGGGGGAGCGGGACAAGAGACCCAGTACTTC
.	.	TRBJ2-3	TRBV7-3	CASSALGGTDTQYF	TGTGCCAGCAGCGCCCTGGGGGGCACAGATACGCAGTATTTT
.	.	TRBJ1-3	TRBV18	CASSPEVSGNTIYF	TGTGCCAGCTCACCGGAGGTCTCTGGAAACACCATATATTTT
.	.	TRBJ1-4	TRBV5-3	CARSLVSSPGF	TGTGCCAGAAGCTTGGTCAGCTCCCCAGGGTTT
.	TRBD2	TRBJ2-1	TRBV11-2	CASSSSGRGYEQFF	TGTGCCAGCAGCTCTAGCGGGAGAGGTTATGAGCAGTTCTTC
.	.	TRBJ2-3	TRBV19	CASSPPKWMTDTQYF	TGTGCCAGTAGTCCCCCCAAGTGGATGACAGATACGCAGTATTTT
.	.	TRBJ2-2	TRBV10-1	CASSEVGGATGELFF	TGCGCCAGCAGTGAGGTTGGAGGGGCCACCGGGGAGCTGTTTTTT
.	.	TRBJ2-7	TRBV5-1	CASQLEGGYEQYF	TGCGCCAGCCAACTAGAGGGGGGCTACGAGCAGTACTTC
.	.	TRBJ2-7	TRBV5-1	CASSLDGSGKGYEQYF	TGCGCCAGCAGCTTGGATGGCTCCGGCAAAGGCTACGAGCAGTACTTC
.	.	TRBJ2-5	TRBV9	CASGKQGVREETQYF	TGTGCCAGCGGGAAACAGGGTGTTCGGGAGGAGACCCAGTACTTC
.	TRBD1	TRBJ1-5	TRBV28	CASSDRGKDQPQHF	TGTGCCAGCAGTGACAGGGGGAAGGATCAGCCCCAGCATTTT
.	TRBD2	TRBJ2-3	TRBV9	CASSRDYTDTQYF	TGTGCCAGCAGTCGGGACTACACAGATACGCAGTATTTT
.	.	TRBJ2-7	TRBV28	CASSLLGDSYEQYF	TGTGCCAGCAGTTTGCTAGGAGATTCCTACGAGCAGTACTTC
.	.	TRBJ1-1	TRBV18	CASSPPRGTEAFF	TGTGCCAGCTCACCACCCAGGGGCACTGAAGCTTTCTTT
.	.	TRBJ2-5	TRBV7-9	CASGARETQYF	TGTGCCAGCGGCGCGAGGGAGACCCAGTACTTC
.	.	TRBJ2-2	TRBV6-1	CASRQINTGELFF	TGTGCCAGCAGGCAGATTAACACCGGGGAGCTGTTTTTT